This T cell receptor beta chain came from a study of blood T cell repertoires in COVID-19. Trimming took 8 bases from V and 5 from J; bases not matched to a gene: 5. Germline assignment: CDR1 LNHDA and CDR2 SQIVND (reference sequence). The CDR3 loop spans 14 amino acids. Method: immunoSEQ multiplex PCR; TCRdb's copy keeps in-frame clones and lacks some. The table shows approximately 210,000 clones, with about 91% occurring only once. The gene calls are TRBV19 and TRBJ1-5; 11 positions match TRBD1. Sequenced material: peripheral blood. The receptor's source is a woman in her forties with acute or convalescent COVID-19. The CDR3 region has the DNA TGTGCCAGTGGGACAGGGGGGGAGGATCAGCCCCAGCATTTT. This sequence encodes CASGTGGEDQPQHF.